These 4 T cell receptor beta chains were all obtained from the same sample, sequenced in a study of blood T cells in healthy people across ages. A second about 7 to 12 cycle PCR used barcoded and J-beta primers. TCRdb independently ran MiXCR on the 5' RACE reads; one entry per CDR3 protein. The table records approximately 1.5 million distinct CDR3 sequences, roughly 30% of them present only once. The specimen sequenced was blood. These receptors were collected from a woman aged 30 to 39 in good health.

Concerning this clonotype itself: Relative to the germline gene, one junction end is altered; a read error may explain this. The chain combines TRBV3-1 with TRBJ2-1; D is unresolved. Per the germline V gene, CDR1 is LGHDT and CDR2 is YNNKEL (reference sequence). The CDR3 is made up of 14 amino acids. The CDR3 loop reads CAGSRVLSSHEQFF. The CDR3 DNA reads as TGTGCCGGCAGCCGAGTTCTTAGTTCGCATGAGCAGTTCTTC.

This clonotype was detected a few times. The gene calls are TRBV3-1 and TRBJ2-3, with D uncertain. The CDR3 runs to 16 residues. The germline V gene has CDR1 LGHDT and CDR2 YNNKEL (reference sequence). With 1 base removed from V and 3 bases from J, the gap between germline ends came to 14 bases. CDR3 sequence: CASSQAAASRTDTQYF. The CDR3, as DNA: TGTGCCAGCAGCCAAGCGGCAGCTAGTCGTACAGATACGCAGTATTTT.

This clonotype has only a few counts. CDR3 coding DNA: TGCAGTGCTAGGGACCTGGACAGGGGGTTTAACTATGGCTACACCTTC. Its translation: CSARDLDRGFNYGYTF. The genes are TRBV20-1 and TRBJ1-2; 10 bases match TRBD1. The CDR3 sequence is 16 residues long. V lost 3 bases, J lost 1 base, and 8 bases stayed unmatched. The germline V gene encodes CDR1 DFQATT and CDR2 SNEGSKA (reference sequence).

This clonotype was seen more than once but under ten times. This chain joins TRBV3-1 and TRBJ2-5, with 9 bases fitting TRBD2. J lost 1 base, V lost 8 bases, and 5 bases had no gene match. This CDR3 has 14 residues. Germline V lookup: CDR1 LGHDT, CDR2 YNNKEL (reference sequence). The CDR3 protein is CASGSGGLQETQYF. For the CDR3, the DNA is TGTGCCAGCGGTAGCGGGGGCCTCCAAGAGACCCAGTACTTC.